The 6 T cell receptor beta chains reported below all come from one sample, sequenced in a study of shared clonotypes between healthy human individuals. Generated by immunoSEQ multiplex PCR, the TCRdb table keeps only in-frame clones and is missing some. Seen here are a few million clones, 80% to 95% observed once, and the top ten hold 0.37%. The material sequenced was naive CD4+ T cells from PBMCs. Subset here: CD45RA+ positively selected. All receptors come from a man between 18 and 29 years old in good health. Some clones in this sample may be carry-over from other donors' samples.

This chain joins TRBV5-1 and TRBJ2-5, with TRBD1 identical over 9 bases. In germline, CDR1 is SGHRS, CDR2 YFSETQ. This CDR3 spans 16 amino acids. J gave up 3 bases and V 2 bases, and 8 bases lay outside the gene matches. The CDR3 sequence is CASSLGQGKGKETQYF. In DNA form, the CDR3 reads TGCGCCAGCAGCTTAGGACAGGGGAAGGGGAAAGAGACCCAGTACTTC.

For this clone: The same CDR3 is also encoded by other DNA sequences in this sample. The rearrangement links TRBV28 to TRBJ2-5, with D unclear. Trimming took 1 base from V and 5 from J, leaving 8 bases between them. The CDR3 length is 13 residues. Germline CDR1 reads MDHEN; CDR2 reads SYDVKM. In nucleotides, the CDR3 is TGTGCCAGCAGTTTATTAGGTCGGGAGACCCAGTACTTC. Residues: CASSLLGRETQYF.

V and J are TRBV5-6 and TRBJ1-2; 8 bases fit TRBD1. The junction had 10 bases not matched to a gene; V was cut back by 2 bases and J by 7 bases. The germline V gene encodes CDR1 SGHDT and CDR2 YYEEEE. The CDR3 contains 15 residues. CDR3 DNA sequence: TGTGCCAGCAGCTTAGTCGGGACAGGCCCTAGTGGCTACACCTTC. It codes for CASSLVGTGPSGYTF.

Regarding this clone: Other DNA sequences in this sample translate to the same CDR3. The rearrangement links TRBV28 to TRBJ1-5; D remains unclear. The CDR3 spans 11 residues. The V and J ends lost 5 bases and 6 bases respectively, with 5 bases between them. CDR1 and CDR2 from the germline V gene are MDHEN and SYDVKM. The CDR3 DNA reads as TGTGCCAGCAGTGTGAGTCAGCCCCAGCATTTT. Translation gives CASSVSQPQHF.

This clone has just one count. This rearrangement joins TRBV9 to TRBJ2-7, with TRBD2 identical over 9 bases. J was trimmed by 6 bases and V by 4 bases; bases with no gene match: 8. The CDR3 is 14 residues long. Germline V gives CDR1 SGDLS, CDR2 YYNGEE. Here the CDR3 reads CASSPRGRAGEQYF. The CDR3 DNA reads as TGTGCCAGCAGCCCCCGCGGGAGGGCCGGCGAGCAGTACTTC.

The chain joins TRBV28 to TRBJ2-5; D not certain. With 6 bases removed from V and 2 bases from J, the gap between germline ends came to 22 bases. CDR3 length: 17 residues. From germline, CDR1 is MDHEN and CDR2 SYDVKM. The CDR3: CASSPFVDLGLQETQYF. The CDR3 bases are TGTGCCAGCAGCCCATTCGTGGATCTGGGCCTACAAGAGACCCAGTACTTC.